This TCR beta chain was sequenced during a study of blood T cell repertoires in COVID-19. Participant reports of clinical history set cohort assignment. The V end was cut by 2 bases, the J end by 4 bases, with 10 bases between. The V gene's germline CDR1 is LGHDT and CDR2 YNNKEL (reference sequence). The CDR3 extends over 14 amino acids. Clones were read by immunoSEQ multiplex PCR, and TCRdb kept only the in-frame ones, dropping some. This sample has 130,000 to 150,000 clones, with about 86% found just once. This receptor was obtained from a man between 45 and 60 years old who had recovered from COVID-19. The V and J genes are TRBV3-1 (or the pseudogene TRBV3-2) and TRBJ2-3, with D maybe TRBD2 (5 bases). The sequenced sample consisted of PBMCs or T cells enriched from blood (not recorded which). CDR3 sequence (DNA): TGTGCCAGCAGCCAACGAGGAGGACCAGATACGCAGTATTTT. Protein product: CASSQRGGPDTQYF.